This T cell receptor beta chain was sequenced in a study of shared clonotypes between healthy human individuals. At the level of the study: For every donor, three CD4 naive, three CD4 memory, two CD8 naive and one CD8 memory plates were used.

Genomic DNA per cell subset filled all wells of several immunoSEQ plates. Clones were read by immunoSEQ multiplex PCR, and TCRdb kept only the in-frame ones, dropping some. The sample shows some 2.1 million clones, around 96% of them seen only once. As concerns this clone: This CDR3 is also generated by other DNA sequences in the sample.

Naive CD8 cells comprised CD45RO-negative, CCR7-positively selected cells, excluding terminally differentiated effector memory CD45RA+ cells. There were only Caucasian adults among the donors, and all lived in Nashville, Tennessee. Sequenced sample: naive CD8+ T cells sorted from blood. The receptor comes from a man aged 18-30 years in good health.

CDR3 coding DNA: TGTGCCAGCAGCTCGGGATCCCAAGAGACCCAGTACTTC. Its translation is CASSSGSQETQYF. V is TRBV13 and J is TRBJ2-5; D is perhaps TRBD2 (5 bases). The germline V and J ends were trimmed by 4 bases and 1 base, with 7 bases remaining between them. This CDR3 spans 13 amino acids. CDR1 is PRHDT, CDR2 FYEKMQ, per germline (reference sequence).